Presented here are 25 T cell receptor beta chains from one specimen sequenced in a study of blood T cell repertoires in COVID-19. Sequencing used immunoSEQ multiplex PCR; TCRdb keeps in-frame clones, though not all of them. Of some 58,000 clones listed, 80% to 90% were seen once; the top ten hold 1.2%. Specimen: peripheral blood. All receptors derive from a man aged 35 to 55 with acute or convalescent COVID-19.

The chain combines TRBV6-4 with TRBJ2-3, with 9 positions matching TRBD2. Germline V gives CDR1 MRHNA, CDR2 SNTAGT. V shed 6 bases, J shed 2 bases, and the junction held 3 bases outside the gene matches. The CDR3 extends over 14 amino acids. CDR3: CASRRLADTDTQYF. CDR3 DNA sequence: TGTGCCAGCAGAAGACTAGCGGACACAGATACGCAGTATTTT.

The rearrangement links TRBV20-1 to TRBJ2-7, with 7 bases fitting TRBD1. Trimming removed 3 bases from V and 4 bases from J; junction bases left unmatched: 6. Germline V gene lookup returns CDR1 DFQATT and CDR2 SNEGSKA (reference sequence). This CDR3 comprises 13 residues. The CDR3 bases are TGCAGTGCTAGTTGGGACAGCTTATACGAGCAGTACTTC. Translation gives CSASWDSLYEQYF.

The genes are TRBV27 and TRBJ2-3, with D maybe TRBD2 (5 bases). The germline CDR1 and CDR2 sequences are MNHEY and SMNVEV (reference sequence). Trimming took 3 bases from V and 6 from J, leaving 13 bases between them. The CDR3 has 14 amino acids. The CDR3 DNA reads TGTGCCAGCAGTTTTATGTCCCGCGGGGATACGCAGTATTTT. Translating it yields CASSFMSRGDTQYF.

The chain has TRBV7-2 and TRBJ1-6, with D tentatively TRBD1 (6 bases). This CDR3 comprises 15 residues. The germline V and J ends were trimmed by 6 bases and 9 bases, with 18 bases remaining between them. Germline V gene lookup returns CDR1 SGHTA and CDR2 FQGNSA. CDR3 DNA sequence: TGTGCCAGCAGTCGAGAGGGGGGGGTCAGTTCACCCCTCCACTTT. As protein: CASSREGGVSSPLHF.

The rearrangement links TRBV28 to TRBJ2-7; 8 bases agree with TRBD2. Germline V gives CDR1 MDHEN, CDR2 SYDVKM. The CDR3 consists of 15 residues. The trim removed 6 bases at V and 2 bases at J, leaving 9 bases unmatched. The CDR3 is CASSSGGAVTYEQYF. CDR3 bases: TGTGCCAGCAGCTCGGGGGGGGCGGTGACCTACGAGCAGTACTTC.

V is TRBV11-3 and J is TRBJ2-1; 8 bases agree with TRBD1. The germline CDR1 and CDR2 sequences are SGHNT and YENEEA. V trimming: 0 bases; J trimming: 7 bases; junction bases outside the gene matches: 11. The CDR3 extends over 17 amino acids. The CDR3: CASSLDLGQGARNEQFF. For the CDR3, the DNA is TGTGCCAGCAGCTTAGATCTGGGCCAGGGGGCGCGGAATGAGCAGTTCTTC.

This clone was recorded once. The chain employs TRBV4-2 and TRBJ1-6, with 10 bases matching TRBD1. Unmatched junction bases numbered 2, after V lost 5 bases and J lost 7 bases. Germline loops: CDR1 LGHNA, CDR2 YNFKEQ. CDR3 size: 14 residues. CDR3 DNA: TGTGCCAGCAGCTCGGACAGGGGGAATTCACCCCTCCACTTT. Amino acids: CASSSDRGNSPLHF.

CDR3 residues: CASKETVFNSPLHF. CDR3 in DNA: TGCGCCAGTAAGGAGACAGTTTTTAATTCACCCCTCCACTTT. The chain combines TRBV5-1 with TRBJ1-6, with a weak D call TRBD1 (5 bases). CDR3 length equals 14 residues. V shed 8 bases and J shed 6 bases, with 15 bases lying between them. In germline, CDR1 is SGHRS, CDR2 YFSETQ.

The chain links TRBV10-3 to TRBJ2-1; TRBD2 agrees at 7 bases. CDR1 and CDR2 from the germline V gene are ENHRY and SYGVKD. Trimming cost V 0 bases and J 9 bases; bases outside gene matches: 8. The CDR3 length is 15 residues. The CDR3 DNA sequence: TGTGCCATCAGTGAGTCGACTGGACTAGGGGTTGAGCAGTTCTTC. This translates into CAISESTGLGVEQFF.

This chain uses TRBV5-4 with TRBJ2-1; 8 bases are a match to TRBD2. V trimming: 3 bases; J trimming: 0 bases; junction bases outside the gene matches: 11. CDR3 length equals 18 residues. Germline loops: CDR1 SGHNT, CDR2 YYREEE (reference sequence). In nucleotides, the CDR3 is TGTGCCAGCAGCTCTCAGGCGGGGGGCCCTGGCTCCTACAATGAGCAGTTCTTC. Translation gives CASSSQAGGPGSYNEQFF.

The chain has TRBV5-4 and TRBJ1-1; D might be TRBD1 (6 bases). V was shortened by 6 bases and J by 0 bases, with 24 bases between the two germline ends. The CDR3 runs 18 residues. The germline V gene encodes CDR1 SGHNT and CDR2 YYREEE (reference sequence). CDR3 nucleotide sequence: TGTGCCAGCATCAAAAACTACCAGGGAGGGGGGATGAACACTGAAGCTTTCTTT. It translates to CASIKNYQGGGMNTEAFF.

The chain is built from TRBV11-2 and TRBJ2-5; no reliable D call. This CDR3 region has 14 residues. Germline V CDR1 and CDR2: SGHAT, FQNNGV. V shed 1 base and J shed 4 bases, with 10 bases lying between them. The CDR3 coding sequence is TGTGCCAGCAGCTTAGTGGGCATCCTAGAGACCCAGTACTTC. It is translated as CASSLVGILETQYF.

The V and J genes are TRBV6-5 and TRBJ2-1; no clear D gene. CDR3 length equals 14 residues. CDR1 is MNHEY, CDR2 SVGAGI, per germline. The V end lost 0 bases, the J end lost 7 bases, and 10 bases lay between the germline ends. The CDR3 protein is CASSYSRGSNEQFF. The CDR3 nucleotides read TGTGCCAGCAGTTACTCGAGAGGTTCTAATGAGCAGTTCTTC.

In its sample, this clone was seen a few times. The V gene is TRBV28, the J gene TRBJ2-3; the match to TRBD2 covers 9 bases. The CDR3 spans 20 residues. The V gene end was trimmed by 5 bases and the J gene end by 5 bases; junction bases not matched to a gene: 23. The V gene's germline CDR1 is MDHEN and CDR2 SYDVKM. The DNA of the CDR3 is TGTGCCAGCAGTCCACAGGGATCAGTCATTATAGCGGGGGCGGGAGATACGCAGTATTTT. It codes for CASSPQGSVIIAGAGDTQYF.

This chain links TRBV4-1 with TRBJ1-5; tentatively, D is TRBD1 (5 bases). Trimming removed 0 bases at V and 3 bases at J, with 15 bases between. Looked up from germline, CDR1 is MGHRA and CDR2 is YSYEKL. The CDR3 runs to 17 residues. Here the CDR3 DNA reads TGCGCCAGCAGCCAAGACCGGGGGGTAGACCCCAATCAGCCCCAGCATTTT. This sequence encodes CASSQDRGVDPNQPQHF.

In this sample, this clone turned up a few times. Here the CDR3 DNA reads TGTGCCAGTAGTATAGGGCGGGGGCACACAGATACGCAGTATTTT. Translation: CASSIGRGHTDTQYF. The V and J genes are TRBV19 and TRBJ2-3, with D perhaps TRBD2 (7 bases). Trimming shortened V by 1 base and J by 2 bases, and 10 bases separated the two germline ends. The germline V gene encodes CDR1 LNHDA and CDR2 SQIVND (reference sequence). This CDR3 comprises 15 residues.

The chain is built from TRBV5-6 and TRBJ2-3; possible D gene TRBD2, 5 bases. Germline V CDR1 and CDR2: SGHDT, YYEEEE. Trimming took off 4 bases at V and 1 base at J, with 13 bases between the two ends. This CDR3 has 15 residues. The CDR3 sequence is CASSTAVEGTDTQYF. The CDR3, as DNA: TGTGCCAGCAGCACCGCGGTGGAGGGCACAGATACGCAGTATTTT.

The chain is built from TRBV30 and TRBJ2-7; D unresolved. The V gene lost 2 bases and the J gene lost 3 bases, with 17 bases spanning the gap. CDR1 and CDR2 from the germline V gene are GTSNPN and SVGIG (reference sequence). CDR3 length: 15 amino acids. In DNA form, the CDR3 reads TGTGCCTGGAGTCTGAACTACGACGCCCTCTACGAGCAGTACTTC. Residues: CAWSLNYDALYEQYF. Drawing the rest from reference TRBV30 and TRBJ2-7, the complete variable domain is SQTIHQWPATLVQPVGSPLSLECTVEGTSNPNLYWYRQAAGRGLQLLFYSVGIGQISSEVPQNLSASRPQDRQFILSSKKLLLSDSGFYLCAWSLNYDALYEQYFGPGTRLTVT.

The chain joins TRBV12-3 or TRBV12-4 to TRBJ1-2; TRBD1 might be the D (5 bases). Trimming cost V 2 bases and J 6 bases, with 10 bases left between them. The CDR3 consists of 13 residues. CDR3 sequence (DNA): TGTGCCAGCAGTTTAACGGGGGAAGATGGCTACACCTTC. Translated: CASSLTGEDGYTF.

This clone was picked up one time. This chain links TRBV10-1 with TRBJ1-5, with no clear D. The V gene lost 3 bases and the J gene lost 0 bases, with 3 bases spanning the gap. The CDR3 totals 13 residues. Germline CDR1 reads WNHNN; CDR2 reads SYGVQD (reference sequence). The CDR3 protein is CASSDRSNQPQHF. The CDR3 DNA reads TGCGCCAGCAGTGATCGTAGCAATCAGCCCCAGCATTTT.

The chain has TRBV5-1 and TRBJ2-2; the match to TRBD2 covers 8 bases. Losses at the gene ends were 0 bases for V and 3 bases for J; bases not matched to a gene: 7. The CDR3 has 17 residues. Germline-derived CDR1 and CDR2 are SGHRS and YFSETQ. CDR3 residues: CASSLGVNSGDTGELFF. CDR3 nucleotide sequence: TGCGCCAGCAGCTTGGGGGTTAATAGCGGGGACACCGGGGAGCTGTTTTTT.

The J gene is TRBJ2-1, the V gene TRBV7-3; 8 bases are a match to TRBD2. This CDR3 contains 15 residues. Germline CDR1 SGHTA, CDR2 FQGTGA. The junction had 7 bases not matched to a gene; V was cut back by 5 bases and J by 4 bases. CDR3 sequence (DNA): TGTGCCAGCAGCCTCGGGCTAGCGGGTTACAATGAGCAGTTCTTC. Amino acid sequence: CASSLGLAGYNEQFF. The whole variable domain, remainder taken from reference TRBV7-3 and TRBJ2-1, is GAGVSQTPSNKVTEKGKYVELRCDPISGHTALYWYRQSLGQGPEFLIYFQGTGAADDSGLPNDRFFAVRPEGSVSTLKIQRTERGDSAVYLCASSLGLAGYNEQFFGPGTRLTVL.

The V call is TRBV4-1, the J call TRBJ2-7; no clear D. The CDR3 contains 15 residues. V was clipped by 0 bases and J by 6 bases, with 15 bases between them. CDR1 is MGHRA, CDR2 YSYEKL, per germline. CDR3 sequence: CASSQDLVENGEQYF. The CDR3 DNA is TGCGCCAGCAGCCAAGATCTAGTAGAAAATGGCGAGCAGTACTTC.

This chain links TRBV6-4 with TRBJ2-1, with 8 bases matching TRBD1. Trimming removed 6 bases from V and 9 bases from J; junction bases left unmatched: 13. The CDR3 runs to 15 residues. CDR1 is MRHNA, CDR2 SNTAGT, per germline. Here the CDR3 DNA reads TGTGCCAGCAGCACTTCTGGACAGGGTATCGGTGAGCAGTTCTTC. Amino acids: CASSTSGQGIGEQFF.

This chain joins TRBV12-5 and TRBJ1-1; no clear D. Germline CDR1 and CDR2: LGHNT and FRNRAP. V gave up 5 bases and J gave up 0 bases, with 10 bases separating them. This CDR3 is built from 14 residues. In nucleotides, the CDR3 is TGTGCTAGTGGTCCAATTGGGCTGAACACTGAAGCTTTCTTT. Translated, it gives CASGPIGLNTEAFF.